In its sample, the clone carrying this T cell receptor beta chain was seen many times. The CDR3 length is 13 residues. Between the trimmed V and J ends, which lost 6 bases and 3 bases, there was a span of 6 bases. Germline CDR1 reads SGHAT; CDR2 reads FQDESV (reference sequence). The source of the sample is a study of shared clonotypes between healthy human individuals. Repertoires were generated with immunoSEQ multiplex PCR, while TCRdb's copy carries only in-frame clones and drops some. Counted here are more than 2,000,000 clones, just over 90% occurring once; the ten biggest clones make up roughly 0.15%.

The sequence derives from a young man in good health. The rearrangement joins TRBV11-1 to TRBJ2-6, with unresolved D. The sample comprised naive CD4+ T cells sorted from blood. Stated subset: CD45RA+ positively selected. The CDR3, as DNA: TGTGCCAGCAGGCTAAATGGGGCCAACGTCCTGACTTTC. Its translation: CASRLNGANVLTF.